The following is a T cell receptor beta chain sequence with its context. Its antigen is currently not known. Base qualities are not provided; no much larger clone lies one nucleotide away. TCRbeta CDR3 regions were amplified from genomic DNA by means of the immunoSEQ Assay, a bias-controlled multiplex PCR. In the paper's pipeline: The number of nucleated cells in each sample was estimated by amplification of reference gene primers within the assay. To quantify the absolute abundance of each unique TCRbeta CDR3 rearrangement, sequence reads were collapsed and filtered. For each sample, productive Simpson clonality was calculated by taking the square root of Simpson's diversity index across productive rearrangements. In TCRdb, the immuneACCESS table is reduced to in-frame sequences with V and J assigned. These tables do not hold every clone; where another copy was compared, an unresolved V gene accounts for under half, and the others remain unexplained. V, J and clone size were drawn from that table, and D and trimming were deduced from the DNA. Recorded for this sample are about 110,000 clones; around four fifths of them occurred a single time. Clones ranked in the top ten supply roughly 7.9% of the sample.

This specimen belongs to a study of blood T cell repertoires in COVID-19 (dated by TCRdb to 2020 to 2022). At the level of the whole study: Collaborator samples came from the United States, Italy and Spain and covered acute and convalescent phases of COVID-19. The material from the prospective study consisted of cDNA or gDNA derived from T cells, B-cell-depleted T cells, or PBMCs. Deeply sampled blood TCRbeta repertoires from subjects exposed to, actively infected with, or recovered from COVID-19 were included in the dataset. A freely available public database, intended as a resource for researchers studying the immune response to SARS-CoV-2, is where the repertoires were released. Samples were obtained from the ongoing ImmuneRACE study (first 160 participants) and from some 1,200 subjects provided by 6 global collaborators. Nearly every sample came with metadata listing a de-identified subject ID, COVID-19 status, age in years and sex. HLA class I and class II types, where available, came from metadata supplied by the sample provider rather than from assay-based typing.

Whole blood was collected in K2EDTA tubes by collaborating institutions according to the institutions' own protocols. For TCRbeta analysis, collaborators shipped samples as frozen whole blood, isolated PBMCs, or DNA extracted from either of those sample types. The trim is 5 bases for V and 1 base for J, with a gap of 13 bases between the germline ends. In the germline V gene, CDR1 corresponds to SGHVS and CDR2 to FNYEAQ. Its CDR3 holds 15 amino acids, cysteine through phenylalanine. Only the CDR3 DNA stays, 45 bases, in frame from base 1. Summary of the overall study and its limitations: How much clinical and demographic metadata was included differed by source and by participant, and the metadata was provided uncurated.

The chain is assembled from TRBV7-6 and TRBJ2-3; the D gene is perhaps TRBD2, on 5 matching bases. The sample taken for sequencing was peripheral blood. The clonotype originates from a man between 65 and 79 years old with acute or convalescent COVID-19. CDR3 sequence: CASSPKIGGTDTQYF. The sequence in DNA is TGTGCCAGCAGCCCCAAGATCGGGGGCACAGATACGCAGTATTTT.